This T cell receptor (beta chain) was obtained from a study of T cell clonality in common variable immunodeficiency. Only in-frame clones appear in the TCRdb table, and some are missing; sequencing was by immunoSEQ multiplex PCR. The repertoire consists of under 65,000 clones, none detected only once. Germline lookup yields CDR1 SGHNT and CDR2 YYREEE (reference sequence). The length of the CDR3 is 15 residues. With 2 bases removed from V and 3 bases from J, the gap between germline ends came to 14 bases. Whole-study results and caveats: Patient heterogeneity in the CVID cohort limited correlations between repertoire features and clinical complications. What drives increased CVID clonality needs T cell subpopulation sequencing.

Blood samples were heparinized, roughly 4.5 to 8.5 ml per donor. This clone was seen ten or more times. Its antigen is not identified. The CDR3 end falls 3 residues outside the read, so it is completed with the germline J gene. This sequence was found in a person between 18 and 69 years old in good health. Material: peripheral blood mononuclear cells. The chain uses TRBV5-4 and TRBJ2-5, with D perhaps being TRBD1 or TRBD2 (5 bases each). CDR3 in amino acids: CASSFEGLDEETQYF. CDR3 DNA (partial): TGTGCCAGCAGCTTCGAGGGGCTAGACGAAGAGACC.